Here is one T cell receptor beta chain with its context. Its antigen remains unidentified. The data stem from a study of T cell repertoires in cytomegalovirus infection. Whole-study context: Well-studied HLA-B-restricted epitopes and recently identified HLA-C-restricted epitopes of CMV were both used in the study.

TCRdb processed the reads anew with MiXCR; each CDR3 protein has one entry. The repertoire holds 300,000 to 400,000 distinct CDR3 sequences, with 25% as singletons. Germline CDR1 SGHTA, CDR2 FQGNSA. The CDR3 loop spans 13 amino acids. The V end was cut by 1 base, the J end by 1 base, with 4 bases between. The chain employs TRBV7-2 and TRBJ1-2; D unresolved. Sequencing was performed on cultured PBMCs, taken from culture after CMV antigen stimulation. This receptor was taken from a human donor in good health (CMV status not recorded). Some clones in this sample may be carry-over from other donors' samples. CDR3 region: CASSLGHNYGYTF. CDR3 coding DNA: TGTGCCAGCAGCTTAGGTCATAACTATGGCTACACCTTC.